This T cell receptor beta chain derives from a study of blood T cell repertoires in COVID-19. The overall study: Some COVID-19 samples were acute and others convalescent; all came from the United States, Italy and Spain.

Assay used: immunoSEQ multiplex PCR; TCRdb lists only in-frame clones, some missing. The sample lists hundreds of thousands of clones, roughly 90% occurring once. Seattle cases were enrolled at active infection and followed longitudinally. The CDR3 sequence is 16 residues long. Sequencing input: peripheral blood. The chain joins TRBV21-1 to TRBJ1-2; no check of the table's D call, TRBD1, against the DNA was made. TRBV21-1 is reported as a pseudogene. The origin of this receptor is a woman in her 70s with COVID-19, enrolled during active disease. The CDR3 region has the DNA TGTGCCAGCAGCAAAAGGAAAGGACAACAGAACTATGGCTACACCTTC. Its translation is CASSKRKGQQNYGYTF.